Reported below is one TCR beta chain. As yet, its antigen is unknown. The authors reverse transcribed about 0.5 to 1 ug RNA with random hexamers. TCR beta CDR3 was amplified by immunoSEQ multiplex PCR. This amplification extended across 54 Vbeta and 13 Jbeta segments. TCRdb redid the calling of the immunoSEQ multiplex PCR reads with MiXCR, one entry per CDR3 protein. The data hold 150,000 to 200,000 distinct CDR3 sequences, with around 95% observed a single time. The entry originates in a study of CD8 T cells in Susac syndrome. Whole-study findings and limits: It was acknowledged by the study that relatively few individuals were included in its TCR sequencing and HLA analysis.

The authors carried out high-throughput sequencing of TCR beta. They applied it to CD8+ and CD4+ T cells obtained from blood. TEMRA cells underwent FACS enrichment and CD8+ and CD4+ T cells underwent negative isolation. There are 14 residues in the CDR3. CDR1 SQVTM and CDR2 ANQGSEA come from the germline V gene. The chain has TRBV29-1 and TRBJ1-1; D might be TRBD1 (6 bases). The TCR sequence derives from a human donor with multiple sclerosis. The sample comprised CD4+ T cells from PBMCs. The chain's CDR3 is CSPSPGHLCPEAFF. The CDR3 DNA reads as TGCAGTCCTAGTCCGGGACACCTATGCCCTGAAGCTTTCTTT.